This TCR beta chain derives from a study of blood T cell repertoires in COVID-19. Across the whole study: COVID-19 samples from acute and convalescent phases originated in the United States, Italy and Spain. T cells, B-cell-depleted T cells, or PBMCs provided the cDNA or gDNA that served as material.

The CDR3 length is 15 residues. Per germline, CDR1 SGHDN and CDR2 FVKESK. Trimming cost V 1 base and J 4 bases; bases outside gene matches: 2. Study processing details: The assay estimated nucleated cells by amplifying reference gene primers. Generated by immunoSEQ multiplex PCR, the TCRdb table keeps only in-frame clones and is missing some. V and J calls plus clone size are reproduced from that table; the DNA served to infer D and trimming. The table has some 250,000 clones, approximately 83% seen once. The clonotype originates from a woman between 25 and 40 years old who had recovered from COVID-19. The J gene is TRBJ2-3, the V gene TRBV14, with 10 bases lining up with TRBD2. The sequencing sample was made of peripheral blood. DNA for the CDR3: TGTGCCAGCAGCCAAGTCAGCGGGGGGGCAGATACGCAGTATTTT. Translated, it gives CASSQVSGGADTQYF. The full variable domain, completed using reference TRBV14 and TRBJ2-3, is EAGVTQFPSHSVIEKGQTVTLRCDPISGHDNLYWYRRVMGKEIKFLLHFVKESKQDESGMPNNRFLAERTGGTYSTLKVQPAELEDSGVYFCASSQVSGGADTQYFGPGTRLTVL.